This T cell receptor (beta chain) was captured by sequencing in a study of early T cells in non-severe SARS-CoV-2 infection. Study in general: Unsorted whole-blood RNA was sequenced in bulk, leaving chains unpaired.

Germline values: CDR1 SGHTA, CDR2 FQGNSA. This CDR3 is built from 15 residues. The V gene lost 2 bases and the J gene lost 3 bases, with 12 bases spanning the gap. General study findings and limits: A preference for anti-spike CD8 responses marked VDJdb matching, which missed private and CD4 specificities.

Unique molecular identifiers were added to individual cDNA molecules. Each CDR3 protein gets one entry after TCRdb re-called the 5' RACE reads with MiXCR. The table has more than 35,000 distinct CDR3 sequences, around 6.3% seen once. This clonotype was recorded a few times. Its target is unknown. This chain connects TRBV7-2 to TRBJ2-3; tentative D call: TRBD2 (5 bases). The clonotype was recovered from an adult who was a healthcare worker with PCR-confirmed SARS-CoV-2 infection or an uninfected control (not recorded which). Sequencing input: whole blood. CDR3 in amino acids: CASSLSFGVTDTQYF. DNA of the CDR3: TGTGCCAGCAGCTTATCTTTCGGGGTAACAGATACGCAGTATTTT.